The entry below describes one TCR beta chain. Methods used by the authors: Estimation of nucleated cell counts relied on the amplification of reference gene primers. Produced via immunoSEQ multiplex PCR; TCRdb's table is partial and in-frame only. V, J and clone size reflect that table, while D and trimming were determined from the DNA. The table has under 35,000 clones, roughly nine tenths seen once. The data belong to a study of blood T cell repertoires in COVID-19. Study in general: COVID-19 samples, acute and convalescent, were from the United States, Italy and Spain. T cells, B-cell-depleted T cells, or PBMCs supplied cDNA or gDNA.

Trimming took 8 bases from V and 8 from J, leaving 12 bases between them. The CDR3 is made up of 11 amino acids. The V gene is TRBV12-3 or TRBV12-4, the J gene TRBJ1-2, with D unclear. The TCR comes from a man aged 55 to 70 with acute or convalescent COVID-19. Sequencing input: peripheral blood. The CDR3 protein is CASRGLQGYTF. In nucleotides, the CDR3 is TGTGCCAGCCGCGGGCTACAAGGCTACACCTTC.